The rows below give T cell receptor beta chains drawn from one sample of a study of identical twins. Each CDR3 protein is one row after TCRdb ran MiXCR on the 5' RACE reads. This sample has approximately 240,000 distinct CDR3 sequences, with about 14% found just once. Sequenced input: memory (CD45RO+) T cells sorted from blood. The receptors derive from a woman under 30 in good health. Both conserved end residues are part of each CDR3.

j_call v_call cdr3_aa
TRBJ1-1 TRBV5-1 CASSASGYTEAFF
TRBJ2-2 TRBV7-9 CASSPLTSGNHGELFF
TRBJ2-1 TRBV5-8 CASTHGGYSYNEQFF
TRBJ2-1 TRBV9 CASSAGTPSYNEQFF
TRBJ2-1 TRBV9 CASSVAQGNEQFF
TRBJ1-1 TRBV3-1 CDSSQATGTGWSEAFF
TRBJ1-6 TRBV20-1 CSAKRVGSPLHF
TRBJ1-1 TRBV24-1 CATSDYKGPLDGEAFF
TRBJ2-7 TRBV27 CASSLSSPADGGSRYEQYF
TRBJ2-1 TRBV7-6 CASSLGSRGGEQFF
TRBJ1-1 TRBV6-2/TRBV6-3 CASQHGSLYTEAFF
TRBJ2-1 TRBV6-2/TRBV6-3 CASISGAPYNEQFF
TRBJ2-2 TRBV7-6 CASSLRAGDAGELFF
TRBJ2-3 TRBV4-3 CASSQNRPDTQYF
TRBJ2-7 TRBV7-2 CASSLEAGGVAQYF
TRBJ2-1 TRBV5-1 CASSLAWGSGRSSYNEQFF
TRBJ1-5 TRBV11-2 CASSLLARGQPQHF
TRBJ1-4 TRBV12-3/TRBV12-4 CASSPHTGGREKLFF
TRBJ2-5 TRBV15 CATRGGLQETQYF
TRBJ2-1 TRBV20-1 CSATRQVVTGEQFF
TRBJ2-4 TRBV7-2 CASRPAAKNIQYF
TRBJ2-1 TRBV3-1 CASSRAVRSYTVEQFF
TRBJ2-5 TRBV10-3 CAISGSRAEQETQYF
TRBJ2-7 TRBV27 CASSPGWSSYEQYF
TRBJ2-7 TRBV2 CASSLRNIIYYEQYF
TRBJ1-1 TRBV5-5 CASSQYGTSNTEAFF
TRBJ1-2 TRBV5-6 CASSLFGVFAGYTF
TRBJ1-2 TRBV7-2 CASSLGTGTGHYGYTF
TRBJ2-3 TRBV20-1 CSASTRSGAEGDTQYF
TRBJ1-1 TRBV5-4 CASSLDSSTEAFF
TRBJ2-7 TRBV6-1 CASLARDRVTYEQYF
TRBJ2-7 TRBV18 CASSPPHTSYEQYF
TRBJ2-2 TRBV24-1 CATSSGQTNTGELFF
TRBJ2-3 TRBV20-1 CSARGVAGEPDTQYF
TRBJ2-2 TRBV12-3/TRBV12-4 CARPSSAGGNTGELFF
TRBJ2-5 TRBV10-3 CAISAGLVRETQYF
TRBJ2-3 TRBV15 CATSQGRDRPIIPQYF
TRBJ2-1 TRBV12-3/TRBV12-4 CASSPLPGRSSYNEQFF
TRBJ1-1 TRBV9 CASSVENGGGTEAFF
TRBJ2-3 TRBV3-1 CASSLGTTSTDTQYF
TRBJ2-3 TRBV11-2 CASSFDRTLGGGQYF
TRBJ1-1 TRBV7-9 CASSLLGEGAFF
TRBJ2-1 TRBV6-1 CASSARSLDEQFF
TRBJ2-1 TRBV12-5 CASGWGTAHYNEQFF
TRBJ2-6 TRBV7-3 CASSLQGTSGANVLTF